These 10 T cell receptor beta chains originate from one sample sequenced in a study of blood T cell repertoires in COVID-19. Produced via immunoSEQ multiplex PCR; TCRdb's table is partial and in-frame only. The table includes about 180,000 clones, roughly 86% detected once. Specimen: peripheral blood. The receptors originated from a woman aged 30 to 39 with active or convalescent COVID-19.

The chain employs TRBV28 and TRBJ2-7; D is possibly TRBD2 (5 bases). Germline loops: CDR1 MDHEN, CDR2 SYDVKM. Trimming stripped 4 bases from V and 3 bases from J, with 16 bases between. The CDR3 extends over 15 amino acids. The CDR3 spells CASSSPRDPFYEQYF. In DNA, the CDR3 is TGTGCCAGCAGTTCCCCCCGGGATCCCTTCTACGAGCAGTACTTC.

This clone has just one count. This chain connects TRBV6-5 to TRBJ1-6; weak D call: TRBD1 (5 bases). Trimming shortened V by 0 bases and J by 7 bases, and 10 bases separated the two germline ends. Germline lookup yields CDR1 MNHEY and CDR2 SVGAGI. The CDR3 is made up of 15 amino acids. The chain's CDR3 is CASSYSSGLNSPLHF. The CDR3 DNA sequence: TGTGCCAGCAGTTACTCGTCAGGGTTAAATTCACCCCTCCACTTT.

The CDR3 DNA reads TGTGCCAGCAGCTTCCTAGGCACTGAAGCTTTCTTT. Translated: CASSFLGTEAFF. The chain links TRBV5-6 to TRBJ1-1; unclear D gene. The germline V and J ends were trimmed by 2 bases and 4 bases, with 6 bases remaining between them. Germline V gene data show CDR1 as SGHDT and CDR2 as YYEEEE. This CDR3 spans 12 amino acids.

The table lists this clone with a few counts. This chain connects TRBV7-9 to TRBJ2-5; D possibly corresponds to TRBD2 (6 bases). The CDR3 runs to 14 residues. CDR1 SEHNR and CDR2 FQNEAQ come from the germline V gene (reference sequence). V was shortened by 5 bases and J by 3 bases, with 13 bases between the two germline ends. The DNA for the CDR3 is TGTGCCAGCAGCGCCCTCGGGACTGAAGAGACCCAGTACTTC. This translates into CASSALGTEETQYF.

The CDR3 is CATSGAPFRDSPNYGYTF. The CDR3 DNA follows: TGTGCCACCAGTGGTGCCCCCTTTAGGGACAGCCCTAACTATGGCTACACCTTC. The chain links TRBV24-1 to TRBJ1-2; 7 nucleotides line up with TRBD1. Losses at the gene ends were 5 bases for V and 0 bases for J; bases not matched to a gene: 14. CDR1 and CDR2 (germline): KGHDR, SFDVKD. There are 18 residues in the CDR3.

Here the CDR3 reads CASSTQGASGTEAFF. In DNA, the CDR3 is TGTGCCAGCAGCACTCAGGGGGCGTCAGGCACTGAAGCTTTCTTT. The chain is built from TRBV7-6 and TRBJ1-1, with 8 bases matching TRBD1. The CDR3 consists of 15 residues. Germline V lookup: CDR1 SGHVS, CDR2 FNYEAQ. With 5 bases clipped from V and 4 bases from J, the junction kept 9 bases outside the gene matches.

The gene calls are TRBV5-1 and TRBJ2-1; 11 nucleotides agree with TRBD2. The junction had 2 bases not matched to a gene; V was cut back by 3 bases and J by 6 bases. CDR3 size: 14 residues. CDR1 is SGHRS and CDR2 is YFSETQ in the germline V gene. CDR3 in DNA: TGCGCCAGCAGCTCGGGACTAGCGGCCAATGAGCAGTTCTTC. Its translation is CASSSGLAANEQFF.

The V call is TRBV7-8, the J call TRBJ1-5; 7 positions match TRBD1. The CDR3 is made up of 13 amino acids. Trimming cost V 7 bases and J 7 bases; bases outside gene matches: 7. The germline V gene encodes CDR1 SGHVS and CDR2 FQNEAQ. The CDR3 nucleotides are TGTGCCAGCACCTTCGGACAGGCACAGCCCCAGCATTTT. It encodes CASTFGQAQPQHF.

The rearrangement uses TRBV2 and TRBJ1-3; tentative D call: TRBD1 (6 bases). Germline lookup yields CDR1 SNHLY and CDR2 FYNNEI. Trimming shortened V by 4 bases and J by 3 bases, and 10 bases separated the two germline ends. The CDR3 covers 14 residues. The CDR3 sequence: CASSAGQHGNTIYF. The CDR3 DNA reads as TGTGCCAGCAGTGCTGGACAGCATGGAAACACCATATATTTT.

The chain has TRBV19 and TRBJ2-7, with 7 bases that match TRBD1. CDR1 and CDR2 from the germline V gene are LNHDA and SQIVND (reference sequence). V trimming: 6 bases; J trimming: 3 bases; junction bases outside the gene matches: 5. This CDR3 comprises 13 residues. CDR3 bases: TGTGCCAGTAGCAGGGGGACGGGCTACGAGCAGTACTTC. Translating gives CASSRGTGYEQYF.